This passage covers 27 T cell receptor beta chains from one sample sequenced in a study of metastatic and nonmetastatic thyroid tumors. TCRdb re-called the PCR reads via MiXCR. Among about 22,000 clones listed, roughly 23% were seen once. There were no patients who had received any treatment before thyroid surgery. The source material was blood. These receptor sequences come from a male donor with papillary thyroid cancer or a benign thyroid nodule (not recorded which). Some clones in this sample may be carry-over from other donors' samples.

This clone came up many times. The chain carries TRBV24-1 and TRBJ1-2; D is perhaps TRBD1 (5 bases). Germline V gene lookup returns CDR1 KGHDR and CDR2 SFDVKD. Trimming removed 0 bases at V and 10 bases at J, with 11 bases between. CDR3 size: 13 residues. The CDR3: CATSDLQDMVYTF. For the CDR3, the DNA is TGTGCCACCAGTGATTTGCAGGACATGGTCTACACCTTC.

This clone was found many times. V usage is TRBV2 and J usage is TRBJ2-5; the D gene could be TRBD1 or TRBD2 (5 bases each). Looked up from germline, CDR1 is SNHLY and CDR2 is FYNNEI. The CDR3 covers 12 residues. The V end lost 9 bases, the J end lost 0 bases, and 8 bases lay between the germline ends. CDR3 bases: TGTGCCAGTGGGACGCACCAAGAGACCCAGTACTTC. This codes for CASGTHQETQYF.

This clone was found many times. This chain joins TRBV5-1 and TRBJ2-5; weak D call: TRBD2 (5 bases). This CDR3 is 13 amino acids long. Trimming cost V 5 bases and J 3 bases, with 11 bases left between them. Germline-derived CDR1 and CDR2 are SGHRS and YFSETQ. The CDR3 loop reads CASRTGSEETQYF. The DNA of the CDR3 is TGCGCCAGCAGGACGGGGAGTGAAGAGACCCAGTACTTC.

This clone has at least ten counts. The V gene is TRBV30, the J gene TRBJ2-7; D gene uncertain. The CDR3 consists of 12 residues. From germline, CDR1 is GTSNPN and CDR2 SVGIG (reference sequence). Trimming removed 1 base from V and 3 bases from J, with 7 bases in between. CDR3 DNA sequence: TGTGCCTGGAGTGCCGGGCTCTACGAGCAGTACTTC. This sequence encodes CAWSAGLYEQYF.

This clone was seen repeatedly, ten times or more. Just one base apart from a much larger clone, this may be a read error. Different DNA sequences within this sample yield the same CDR3. V and J are TRBV25-1 and TRBJ2-2; weak D call: TRBD2 (5 bases). Germline-derived CDR1 and CDR2 are MGHDK and SYGVNS. The CDR3 runs 16 residues. The CDR3 sequence is CASGGVGPRHTGELSF. DNA for the CDR3: TGTGCCAGCGGAGGCGTGGGCCCGCGGCACACCGGGGAGCTGTCTTTT.

The chain recombines TRBV24-1 with TRBJ2-1, with D uncertain. This CDR3 has 11 residues. V was clipped by 5 bases and J by 9 bases, with 7 bases between them. Germline V gene sequence: CDR1 KGHDR, CDR2 SFDVKD. The CDR3 spells CATSVWGEQFF. The CDR3, as DNA: TGTGCCACCAGTGTGTGGGGTGAGCAGTTCTTC.

This clone was counted at least ten times. The chain recombines TRBV5-1 with TRBJ1-6; D remains unclear. Germline assignment: CDR1 SGHRS and CDR2 YFSETQ. CDR3 length equals 12 residues. Trimming removed 4 bases at V and 10 bases at J, with 9 bases between. Written as DNA, the CDR3 is TGCGCCAGCAGCAGGGAGAACTCACCCCTCCACTTT. Protein sequence: CASSRENSPLHF. Using reference TRBV5-1 and TRBJ1-6 for the parts outside the CDR3, the full variable domain is KAGVTQTPRYLIKTRGQQVTLSCSPISGHRSVSWYQQTPGQGLQFLFEYFSETQRNKGNFPGRFSGRQFSNSRSEMNVSTLELGDSALYLCASSRENSPLHFGNGTRLTVT.

This clone was seen repeatedly, ten times or more. The genes are TRBV6-4 and TRBJ2-2; TRBD1 matches 7 bases. The germline V gene has CDR1 MRHNA and CDR2 SNTAGT. This CDR3 is built from 14 residues. The trim removed 6 bases at V and 6 bases at J, leaving 7 bases unmatched. CDR3 sequence: CASRGTEVAGELFF. The CDR3 DNA reads TGTGCCAGCAGAGGGACAGAAGTAGCCGGGGAGCTGTTTTTT.

The table lists this clone with a count of one. A clone one base away is much larger, so this may be a read error. The chain recombines TRBV9 with TRBJ2-3, with D perhaps TRBD2 (6 bases). V lost 2 bases, J lost 5 bases, and 9 bases lay in between. The CDR3 has 13 amino acids. CDR1 and CDR2 (germline): SGDLS, YYNGEE. CDR3 loop: CASSVGGVDTQYF. The CDR3 nucleotides read TGTGCCAGCAGCGTGGGCGGGGTAGATACGCAGTATTTT.

Ten or more counts support this clone. This chain's CDR3 is CASSYSHRAKNIQYF. CDR3 in DNA: TGTGCCAGCAGTTACTCACACAGGGCCAAAAACATTCAGTACTTC. This rearrangement joins TRBV6-6 to TRBJ2-4, with D possibly matching TRBD1 (5 bases). Germline V CDR1 and CDR2: MNHNY, SVGAGI (reference sequence). CDR3 length equals 15 residues. Trimming cost V 0 bases and J 1 base, with 7 bases left between them.

This clone was counted at least ten times. The chain carries TRBV20-1 and TRBJ2-5, with D perhaps being TRBD1 or TRBD2 (7 bases each). Trimming took 2 bases from V and 5 from J, leaving 15 bases between them. The CDR3 spans 14 residues. Germline V gives CDR1 DFQATT, CDR2 SNEGSKA (reference sequence). The CDR3 protein is CSARSGGGRETQYF. As DNA, the CDR3 is TGCAGTGCTAGATCAGGGGGGGGACGGGAGACCCAGTACTTC.

There are many counts of this clone. The chain combines TRBV30 with TRBJ2-7; D gene unclear. Germline CDR1 is GTSNPN and CDR2 is SVGIG (reference sequence). The CDR3 spans 12 residues. The V end lost 4 bases, the J end lost 4 bases, and 11 bases lay between the germline ends. The CDR3 nucleotides read TGTGCCTGGACCCGGTCCGGGTACGAGCAGTACTTC. Translation: CAWTRSGYEQYF.

The chain combines TRBV19 with TRBJ2-5, with TRBD1 as a possible D gene (6 bases). Germline CDR1 reads LNHDA; CDR2 reads SQIVND (reference sequence). Trimming pared 5 bases from V and 1 base from J, leaving 11 bases between. The CDR3 runs 14 residues. The CDR3 sequence: CASSPTGSQETQYF. In nucleotides, the CDR3 is TGTGCCAGTAGTCCGACAGGTTCCCAAGAGACCCAGTACTTC.

The sample holds many counts of this clone. This chain uses TRBV20-1 with TRBJ2-7, with 8 bases that match TRBD1. CDR1 DFQATT and CDR2 SNEGSKA come from the germline V gene (reference sequence). V was clipped by 5 bases and J by 2 bases; unmatched bases: 5. The CDR3 sequence is 13 residues long. CDR3 bases: TGCAGTGCTGCCGACAGGGGAGCCTACGAGCAGTACTTC. It is translated as CSAADRGAYEQYF.

The chain couples TRBV20-1 to TRBJ2-7; maybe TRBD1 (5 bases). This CDR3 is built from 16 residues. Deletions cut 6 bases from V and 5 bases from J, with 26 bases between. Germline V CDR1 and CDR2: DFQATT, SNEGSKA (reference sequence). DNA for the CDR3: TGCAGTGCCCCGCTTTCGGCCAGGGTTATTCGCGACGAGCAGTACTTC. Its protein product is CSAPLSARVIRDEQYF.

V is TRBV5-1 and J is TRBJ1-1; no clear D gene. In germline, CDR1 is SGHRS, CDR2 YFSETQ. V was shortened by 7 bases and J by 3 bases, with 16 bases between the two germline ends. The CDR3 length is 14 residues. This CDR3 is CASGLTLRDTEAFF. CDR3 nucleotide sequence: TGCGCCAGCGGACTAACCTTAAGAGACACTGAAGCTTTCTTT.

To note about this clone: An end of the junction does not agree with germline; a read error may underlie this. The CDR3 spells CATSDLGTPSYNGQFF. CDR3 bases: TGTGCCACCAGTGATTTAGGGACCCCTTCCTACAATGGGCAGTTCTTC. This chain uses TRBV24-1 with TRBJ2-1; D is tentatively TRBD1 or TRBD2 (5 bases each). The CDR3 length is 16 residues. Germline assignment: CDR1 KGHDR and CDR2 SFDVKD.

This clone was seen more than once but under ten times. The chain employs TRBV6-1 and TRBJ2-7; D gene unclear. The CDR3 covers 12 residues. Germline lookup yields CDR1 MNHNS and CDR2 SASEGT. Trimming took off 8 bases at V and 0 bases at J, with 8 bases between the two ends. The CDR3 loop reads CASAQYSYEQYF. CDR3 DNA: TGTGCCAGCGCTCAGTACTCCTACGAGCAGTACTTC.

There are a few counts of this clone. This rearrangement joins TRBV15 to TRBJ2-2; 9 bases are shared with TRBD2. V was pared by 4 bases and J by 10 bases, with 4 bases of the junction left unmatched. The CDR3 has 13 amino acids. Germline V lookup: CDR1 LNHNV, CDR2 YYDKDF (reference sequence). The CDR3 protein is CATSTIAGEELFF. For the CDR3, the DNA is TGTGCCACCAGCACCATAGCGGGAGAGGAGCTGTTTTTT.

There are a few counts of this clone. Its ends do not fully match the called genes, so a read error is possible. The CDR3 reads CANSRDRSGANALTF. The CDR3, as DNA: TGTGCCAACAGCAGAGACAGATCTGGGGCCAACGCCCTGACTTTC. This sequence joins TRBV15 and TRBJ2-6; perhaps TRBD1 as D (5 bases). CDR3 size: 15 residues. Germline assignment: CDR1 LNHNV and CDR2 YYDKDF (reference sequence).

The genes are TRBV27 and TRBJ2-2; 10 nucleotides agree with TRBD1. This CDR3 has 15 amino acids. J was trimmed by 6 bases and V by 5 bases; bases with no gene match: 6. Germline V gene data show CDR1 as MNHEY and CDR2 as SMNVEV (reference sequence). The CDR3 sequence is CASSVPGQGPGELFF. In nucleotides, the CDR3 is TGTGCCAGCAGTGTCCCGGGACAGGGGCCCGGGGAGCTGTTTTTT.

This clone came up many times. The chain recombines TRBV5-1 with TRBJ2-1, with D possibly matching TRBD2 (7 bases). Germline loops: CDR1 SGHRS, CDR2 YFSETQ. This CDR3 is built from 16 residues. V dropped 1 base and J dropped 8 bases, with 19 bases sitting between them. This CDR3 is CASSLISHGGLDEQFF. CDR3 DNA: TGCGCCAGCAGCTTGATTAGCCACGGGGGGCTAGATGAGCAGTTCTTC.

This clone has ten or more counts. The chain carries TRBV6-1 and TRBJ2-3; 14 positions match TRBD2. Germline assignment: CDR1 MNHNS and CDR2 SASEGT. This CDR3 region has 17 residues. The V and J ends lost 4 bases and 6 bases, in that order; junction bases with no gene match: 9. The CDR3 nucleotides read TGTGCCAGCAGTGCCGGACTAGCGGGAGGCATATCGGATACGCAGTATTTT. Amino acid sequence: CASSAGLAGGISDTQYF.

This clone was detected ten times or more. The V and J genes are TRBV11-2 and TRBJ1-1; D unclear. The V gene lost 5 bases and the J gene lost 6 bases, with 10 bases spanning the gap. The CDR3 runs to 12 residues. Germline V gives CDR1 SGHAT, CDR2 FQNNGV. CDR3 sequence: CASSEEYAEAFF. CDR3 DNA sequence: TGTGCCAGCAGCGAGGAGTACGCTGAAGCTTTCTTT.

The V call is TRBV28, the J call TRBJ2-7, with TRBD1 matching 11 bases. The CDR3 consists of 15 residues. The V segment lost 6 bases and the J segment 2 bases; nucleotides outside the gene matches: 6. CDR1 and CDR2 from the germline V gene are MDHEN and SYDVKM. CDR3 sequence reads: CASRRDRGMTYEQYF. For the CDR3, the DNA is TGTGCCAGCAGGCGGGACAGGGGGATGACCTACGAGCAGTACTTC.

As regards this clone: A single base separates this from a much larger clone, so it may be a read error. The chain joins TRBV7-2 to TRBJ1-5; D gene unclear. V was clipped by 6 bases and J by 4 bases, with 10 bases between them. Germline V gene sequence: CDR1 SGHTA, CDR2 FQGNSA. The CDR3 extends over 13 amino acids. The CDR3 spells CASRRNRNQPQHF. The CDR3 DNA sequence: TGTGCCAGCAGACGAAACAGAAATCAGCCCCAGCATTTT. Based on the CDR3 plus reference TRBV7-2 and TRBJ1-5, the full variable domain is GAGVSQSPSNKVTEKGKDVELRCDPISGHTALYWYRQSLGQGLEFLIYFQGNSAPDKSGLPSDRFSAERTGGSVSTLTIQRTQQEDSAVYLCASRRNRNQPQHFGDGTRLSIL.

This clone was detected a few times. A much larger clone sits a single nucleotide away, making a read error possible. Other DNA variants within this sample encode the same CDR3. The chain carries TRBV4-1 and TRBJ1-1; the D is unclear. V lost 2 bases to trimming and J lost 4 bases, with 17 bases between them. Germline CDR1 reads MGHRA; CDR2 reads YSYEKL. The CDR3 runs 16 residues. CDR3 sequence (DNA): TGCGCCAGCAGCCAAATCCCGAACGACGTAGCCACTGAAGCTTTCTTT. Its protein is CASSQIPNDVATEAFF.